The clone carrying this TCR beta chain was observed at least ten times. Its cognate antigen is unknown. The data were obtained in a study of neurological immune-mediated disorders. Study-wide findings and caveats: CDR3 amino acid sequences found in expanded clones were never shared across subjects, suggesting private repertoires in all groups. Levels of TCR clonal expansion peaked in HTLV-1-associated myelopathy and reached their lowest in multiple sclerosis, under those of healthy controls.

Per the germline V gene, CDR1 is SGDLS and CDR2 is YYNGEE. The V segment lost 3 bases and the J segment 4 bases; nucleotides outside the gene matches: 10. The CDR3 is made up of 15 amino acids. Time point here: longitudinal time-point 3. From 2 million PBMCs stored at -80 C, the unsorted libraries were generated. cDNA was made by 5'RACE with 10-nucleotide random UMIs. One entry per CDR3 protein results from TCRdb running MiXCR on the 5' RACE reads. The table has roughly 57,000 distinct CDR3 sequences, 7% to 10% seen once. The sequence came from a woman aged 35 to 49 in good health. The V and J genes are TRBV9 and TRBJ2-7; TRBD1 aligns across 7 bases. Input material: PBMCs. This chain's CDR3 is CASSATGTARYEQYF. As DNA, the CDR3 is TGTGCCAGCAGCGCCACCGGGACAGCTCGTTACGAGCAGTACTTC. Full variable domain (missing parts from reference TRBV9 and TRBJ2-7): DSGVTQTPKHLITATGQRVTLRCSPRSGDLSVYWYQQSLDQGLQFLIQYYNGEERAKGNILERFSAQQFPDLHSELNLSSLELGDSALYFCASSATGTARYEQYFGPGTRLTVT.